The 29 T cell receptor beta chains below all came from one sample that was sequenced in a study of blood T cell repertoires in COVID-19. TCRdb's copy holds only in-frame clones and misses some; the assay was immunoSEQ multiplex PCR. The table records 150,000 to 190,000 clones, 80% of them present only once. Material for sequencing was peripheral blood. Receptors were obtained from a man aged 60 to 75 with acute or convalescent COVID-19.

The chain carries TRBV30 and TRBJ2-5; weak D call: TRBD1 (6 bases). CDR1 GTSNPN and CDR2 SVGIG come from the germline V gene (reference sequence). The CDR3 totals 13 residues. V was pared by 0 bases and J by 2 bases, with 7 bases between. The CDR3 reads CAWSVQGQETQYF. For the CDR3, the DNA is TGTGCCTGGAGTGTACAGGGTCAAGAGACCCAGTACTTC.

V usage is TRBV18 and J usage is TRBJ2-4; D gene uncertain. This CDR3 region has 11 residues. Germline values: CDR1 KGHSH, CDR2 LQKENI. V was cut by 6 bases and J by 8 bases, with 8 bases left in between. In DNA form, the CDR3 reads TGTGCCAGCTCCGACCGGGACATTCAGTACTTC. Its translation: CASSDRDIQYF.

The chain joins TRBV2 to TRBJ1-6, with 8 bases lining up with TRBD1. This CDR3 has 15 amino acids. V lost 2 bases, J lost 9 bases, and 6 bases stayed unmatched. Germline lookup yields CDR1 SNHLY and CDR2 FYNNEI. The CDR3 DNA is TGTGCCAGCAGTGAACGGCAGGGGGCTGTTTCACCCCTCCACTTT. Its translation is CASSERQGAVSPLHF.

The V and J genes are TRBV12-2 and TRBJ2-4; TRBD1, as called in the table, went unchecked against the DNA. TRBV12-2 is a pseudogene locus. The CDR3 has 16 residues. CDR3 coding DNA: TGTGCAAGTCGCTTGGGCAGGCGAGCCGCTAAAAACATTCAGTACTTC. Protein sequence: CASRLGRRAAKNIQYF.

The V gene is TRBV28, the J gene TRBJ2-1; no definite D call. The CDR3 has 16 amino acids. The ends were cut back, 4 bases at V and 9 bases at J, with 22 bases in the middle. The germline CDR1 and CDR2 sequences are MDHEN and SYDVKM. CDR3 bases: TGTGCCAGCAGTTCCACTGCGAGCGCCTCCCCCGGTGAGCAGTTCTTC. Amino acid sequence: CASSSTASASPGEQFF.

The V call is TRBV5-1, the J call TRBJ2-3, with D maybe TRBD2 (5 bases). Looked up from germline, CDR1 is SGHRS and CDR2 is YFSETQ. Trimming pared 0 bases from V and 5 bases from J, leaving 13 bases between. This CDR3 comprises 15 residues. This CDR3 is CASSLGTLRGDTQYF. The CDR3 nucleotides read TGCGCCAGCAGCTTGGGTACTCTCCGGGGAGATACGCAGTATTTT. The full variable domain, completed using reference TRBV5-1 and TRBJ2-3, is KAGVTQTPRYLIKTRGQQVTLSCSPISGHRSVSWYQQTPGQGLQFLFEYFSETQRNKGNFPGRFSGRQFSNSRSEMNVSTLELGDSALYLCASSLGTLRGDTQYFGPGTRLTVL.

This clone was detected only a few times. The rearrangement uses TRBV30 and TRBJ1-6; TRBD1 might be the D (6 bases). The V and J ends lost 3 bases and 0 bases respectively, with 9 bases between them. This CDR3 has 15 residues. Germline V gene data show CDR1 as GTSNPN and CDR2 as SVGIG (reference sequence). CDR3 region: CAWRTGSSYNSPLHF. For the CDR3, the DNA is TGTGCCTGGAGAACAGGGAGCTCCTATAATTCACCCCTCCACTTT.

The chain carries TRBV7-3 and TRBJ2-2; D is ambiguous. The CDR3 spans 13 residues. The V end was cut by 5 bases, the J end by 5 bases, with 9 bases between. The germline V gene has CDR1 SGHTA and CDR2 FQGTGA. CDR3 residues: CASSGSLTGELFF. The CDR3 nucleotides read TGTGCCAGCAGCGGTAGTTTAACCGGGGAGCTGTTTTTT.

The chain is built from TRBV28 and TRBJ1-3; 7 nucleotides agree with TRBD1. CDR3 length equals 14 residues. With 6 bases clipped from V and 0 bases from J, the junction kept 2 bases outside the gene matches. Germline V lookup: CDR1 MDHEN, CDR2 SYDVKM. The CDR3 bases are TGTGCCAGCAGGACAGGGAGCTCTGGAAACACCATATATTTT. It specifies CASRTGSSGNTIYF.

This clone occurred once. The J gene is TRBJ2-3, the V gene TRBV24-1, with a weak D call TRBD1 (6 bases). The V end was cut by 7 bases, the J end by 2 bases, with 12 bases between. Germline V gene sequence: CDR1 KGHDR, CDR2 SFDVKD. The length of the CDR3 is 14 residues. The CDR3 region is CATSRDTNTDTQYF. The CDR3 DNA reads TGTGCCACCAGCCGGGACACCAACACAGATACGCAGTATTTT.

The chain recombines TRBV29-1 with TRBJ2-4, with 7 bases that match TRBD1. Germline CDR1 is SQVTM and CDR2 is ANQGSEA. The length of the CDR3 is 13 residues. The junction had 3 bases not matched to a gene; V was cut back by 1 base and J by 6 bases. The chain's CDR3 is CSVEGTGLNIQYF. The CDR3 DNA reads TGCAGCGTTGAAGGGACAGGATTAAACATTCAGTACTTC.

The chain links TRBV12-3 or TRBV12-4 to TRBJ1-2; D gene unclear. This CDR3 has 13 residues. Trimming removed 6 bases from V and 6 bases from J, with 14 bases in between. CDR3 bases: TGTGCCAGCAGGAACTGGCCCGAGGATGGCTACACCTTC. Its translation is CASRNWPEDGYTF.

The CDR3 protein is CASSVQGADGNTIYF. The CDR3 bases are TGTGCCAGCAGCGTACAGGGGGCGGATGGAAACACCATATATTTT. This rearrangement joins TRBV9 to TRBJ1-3; 8 bases are shared with TRBD1. The CDR3 has 15 amino acids. V trimming: 1 base; J trimming: 3 bases; junction bases outside the gene matches: 3. Germline CDR1 reads SGDLS; CDR2 reads YYNGEE.

The J gene is TRBJ1-2, the V gene TRBV6-1; no clear D gene. The germline CDR1 and CDR2 sequences are MNHNS and SASEGT. V lost 2 bases and J 4 bases, leaving 11 bases between the germline ends. This CDR3 spans 14 amino acids. For the CDR3, the DNA is TGTGCCAGCAGTGAAAGTATCAGCGCCTATGGCTACACCTTC. Its translation: CASSESISAYGYTF.

The rearrangement links TRBV24-1 to TRBJ2-7, with a tentative D call TRBD2 (5 bases). The V gene's germline CDR1 is KGHDR and CDR2 SFDVKD. V was trimmed by 3 bases and J by 3 bases, leaving 11 bases between them. This CDR3 region has 14 residues. This chain's CDR3 is CATSDSRTFYEQYF. In DNA form, the CDR3 reads TGTGCCACCAGTGATAGCAGGACTTTCTACGAGCAGTACTTC.

The rearrangement uses TRBV7-2 and TRBJ2-7, with 9 bases that match TRBD1. Germline V gene lookup returns CDR1 SGHTA and CDR2 FQGNSA. CDR3 length: 14 amino acids. The trim removed 5 bases at V and 5 bases at J, leaving 7 bases unmatched. The CDR3 DNA follows: TGTGCCAGCAGCGTTCCCGGGACAGGGCACGAGCAGTACTTC. Protein sequence: CASSVPGTGHEQYF. Filled out from reference TRBV7-2 and TRBJ2-7, the complete variable domain reads GAGVSQSPSNKVTEKGKDVELRCDPISGHTALYWYRQSLGQGLEFLIYFQGNSAPDKSGLPSDRFSAERTGGSVSTLTIQRTQQEDSAVYLCASSVPGTGHEQYFGPGTRLTVT.

This clone occurred a few times. The J gene is TRBJ2-7, the V gene TRBV6-2 or TRBV6-3, with 12 bases aligning to TRBD2. With V trimmed by 2 bases and J by 9 bases, 11 bases remained unmatched. This CDR3 is built from 16 residues. The germline V gene encodes CDR1 MNHEY and CDR2 SVGEGT. CDR3 region: CASSYPGLAGRAGQYF. CDR3 sequence (DNA): TGTGCCAGCAGTTACCCCGGACTAGCGGGACGTGCGGGGCAGTACTTC.

The V and J genes are TRBV4-2 and TRBJ1-2, with TRBD1 identical over 10 bases. J gave up 5 bases and V 4 bases, and 16 bases lay outside the gene matches. CDR3 size: 18 residues. Germline lookup yields CDR1 LGHNA and CDR2 YNFKEQ. This CDR3 reads CASSRRGIGQGVSYGYTF. CDR3 nucleotide sequence: TGTGCCAGCAGCCGGAGAGGTATCGGACAGGGGGTTTCGTATGGCTACACCTTC.

The chain couples TRBV27 to TRBJ2-5; 9 positions agree with TRBD1. From germline, CDR1 is MNHEY and CDR2 SMNVEV (reference sequence). The CDR3 has 15 amino acids. Germline trimming cut 2 bases from V and 5 bases from J; bases unmatched to any gene: 6. The CDR3 DNA reads as TGTGCCAGCAGTTTAAAGGGACAGGGTCGGGAGACCCAGTACTTC. This gives the protein CASSLKGQGRETQYF.

The chain is built from TRBV9 and TRBJ1-3; D is uncertain. V was pared by 3 bases and J by 5 bases, with 12 bases between. Germline CDR1 is SGDLS and CDR2 is YYNGEE. The CDR3 is 14 residues long. CDR3 DNA: TGTGCCAGCAGCGGTTCAGGTCCCCGAAACACCATATATTTT. Protein: CASSGSGPRNTIYF.

The chain couples TRBV5-4 to TRBJ2-2; 8 positions match TRBD1. CDR3 length: 16 amino acids. Germline V gene data show CDR1 as SGHNT and CDR2 as YYREEE (reference sequence). V trimming: 4 bases; J trimming: 4 bases; junction bases outside the gene matches: 9. This CDR3 is CASSRGQGAGTGELFF. The CDR3 DNA follows: TGTGCCAGCAGCCGAGGGCAGGGGGCGGGCACCGGGGAGCTGTTTTTT.

This clone was observed a handful of times. The V and J genes are TRBV6-2 or TRBV6-3 and TRBJ2-3, with TRBD2 matching 14 bases. CDR3 size: 19 residues. Looked up from germline, CDR1 is MNHEY and CDR2 is SVGEGT. V shed 4 bases, J shed 2 bases, and the junction held 11 bases outside the gene matches. The CDR3 region is CASSLPSGLAGGLTDTQYF. The CDR3 DNA is TGTGCCAGCAGTTTACCCTCTGGACTAGCGGGAGGACTCACAGATACGCAGTATTTT.

V and J are TRBV5-1 and TRBJ2-3, with 12 bases fitting TRBD2. The CDR3 extends over 19 amino acids. Trimming cost V 4 bases and J 0 bases; bases outside gene matches: 12. Germline V CDR1 and CDR2: SGHRS, YFSETQ. As DNA, the CDR3 is TGCGCCAGCAGCATTACTAGCGGGGGGATTATAACTAGCACAGATACGCAGTATTTT. Protein sequence: CASSITSGGIITSTDTQYF.

CDR3 in DNA: TGCGCCAGCAGGGAGGGACTAGCAGGGGATGAGCAGTTCTTC. This sequence encodes CASREGLAGDEQFF. The chain is built from TRBV5-1 and TRBJ2-1, with 9 bases matching TRBD2. The length of the CDR3 is 14 residues. Germline CDR1 and CDR2: SGHRS and YFSETQ. Trimming at V came to 5 bases and at J to 8 bases, leaving 8 bases not matched to a gene.

The rearrangement joins TRBV5-1 to TRBJ1-1; D gene unclear. There are 13 residues in the CDR3. Germline CDR1 is SGHRS and CDR2 is YFSETQ. V was pared by 0 bases and J by 2 bases, with 5 bases between. The CDR3, as DNA: TGCGCCAGCAGCTTGGAGCAAAACACTGAAGCTTTCTTT. It yields the protein CASSLEQNTEAFF.

A word on this clone: A read error may produce the germline difference seen at one junction end. This sequence joins TRBV7-7 and TRBJ2-5; TRBD2 is a possible D gene (6 bases). Looked up from germline, CDR1 is SSHAT and CDR2 is FNYEAQ (reference sequence). This CDR3 comprises 13 residues. CDR3 sequence: CASSPRGGETQYF. CDR3 sequence (DNA): TGTGCTAGCAGCCCGAGGGGAGGAGAGACCCAGTACTTC.

The chain combines TRBV27 with TRBJ2-7; 10 nucleotides line up with TRBD2. The ends lost 3 bases at V and 5 bases at J; junction bases unmatched: 4. The CDR3 runs 14 residues. Germline V gives CDR1 MNHEY, CDR2 SMNVEV (reference sequence). The chain's CDR3 is CASSFLAGENEQYF. CDR3 DNA sequence: TGTGCCAGCAGTTTTCTAGCGGGAGAAAACGAGCAGTACTTC.

The chain employs TRBV18 and TRBJ2-2, with D hard to call. The CDR3 spans 11 residues. Trimming took off 9 bases at V and 3 bases at J, with 5 bases between the two ends. CDR1 and CDR2 (germline): KGHSH, LQKENI. CDR3 coding DNA: TGTGCCAGTTTCGACACCGGGGAGCTGTTTTTT. It encodes CASFDTGELFF.

The chain recombines TRBV6-4 with TRBJ2-3, with no clear D. The CDR3 spans 15 residues. CDR1 and CDR2 (germline): MRHNA, SNTAGT. Trimming removed 4 bases from V and 0 bases from J, with 11 bases in between. The CDR3 protein is CASSAGDFSTDTQYF. CDR3 DNA: TGTGCCAGCAGTGCTGGAGATTTCAGCACAGATACGCAGTATTTT.